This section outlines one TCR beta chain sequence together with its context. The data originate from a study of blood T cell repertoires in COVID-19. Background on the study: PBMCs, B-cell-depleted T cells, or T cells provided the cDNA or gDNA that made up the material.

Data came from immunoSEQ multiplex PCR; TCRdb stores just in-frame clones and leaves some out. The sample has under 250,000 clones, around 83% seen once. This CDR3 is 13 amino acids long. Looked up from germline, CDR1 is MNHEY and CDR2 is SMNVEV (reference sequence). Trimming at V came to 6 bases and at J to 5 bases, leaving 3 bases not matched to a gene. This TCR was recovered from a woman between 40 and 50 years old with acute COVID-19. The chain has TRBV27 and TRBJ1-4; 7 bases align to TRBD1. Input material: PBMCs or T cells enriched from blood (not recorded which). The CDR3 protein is CASRRTGNEKLFF. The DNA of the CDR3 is TGTGCCAGCAGACGGACAGGAAATGAAAAACTGTTTTTT.